This T cell receptor beta chain is drawn from a study of cytomegalovirus exposure and HLA in healthy donors. The overall study: In an early release, HLA-typed donors contributed 90 million or so unique TCR sequences. General observations from the study: The only immune exposure information that was available was CMV serostatus.

As concerns this clone: Antigen unknown.

This PCR relied on a set of 60 Vbeta primers and 13 Jbeta primers. TCRdb's table, derived via immunoSEQ multiplex PCR, lists solely in-frame clones and lacks some. This repertoire comprises 150,000 to 250,000 clones; its ten largest clones make up roughly 0.74%. With V trimmed by 3 bases and J by 6 bases, 10 bases remained unmatched. CDR1 SGHTA and CDR2 FQGNSA come from the germline V gene. The CDR3 length is 16 residues. Sequenced material: PBMCs. The TCR originated in a boy aged 5-17 years in good health and CMV-seronegative. This chain links TRBV7-2 with TRBJ2-3; TRBD2 aligns across 9 bases. The CDR3 is CASSFLAGTIGDTQYF. The CDR3 DNA reads TGTGCCAGCAGCTTTCTAGCGGGGACTATCGGGGATACGCAGTATTTT.